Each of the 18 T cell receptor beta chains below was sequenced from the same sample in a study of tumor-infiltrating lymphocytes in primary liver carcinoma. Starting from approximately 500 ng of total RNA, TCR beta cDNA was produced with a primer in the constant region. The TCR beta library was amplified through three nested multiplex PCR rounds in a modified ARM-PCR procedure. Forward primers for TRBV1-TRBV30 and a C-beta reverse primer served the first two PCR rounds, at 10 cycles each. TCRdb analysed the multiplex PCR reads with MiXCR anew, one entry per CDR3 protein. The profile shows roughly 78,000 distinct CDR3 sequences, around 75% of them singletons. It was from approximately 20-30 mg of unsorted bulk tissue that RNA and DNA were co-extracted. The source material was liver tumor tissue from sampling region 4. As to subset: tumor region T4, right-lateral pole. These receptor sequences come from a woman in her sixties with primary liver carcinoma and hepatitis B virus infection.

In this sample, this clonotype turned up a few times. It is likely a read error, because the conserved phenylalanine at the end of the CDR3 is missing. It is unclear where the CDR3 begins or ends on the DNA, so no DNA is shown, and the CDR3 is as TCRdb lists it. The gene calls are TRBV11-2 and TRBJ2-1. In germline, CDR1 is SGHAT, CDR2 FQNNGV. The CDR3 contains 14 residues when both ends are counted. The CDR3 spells CASSQELGKNEQSL.

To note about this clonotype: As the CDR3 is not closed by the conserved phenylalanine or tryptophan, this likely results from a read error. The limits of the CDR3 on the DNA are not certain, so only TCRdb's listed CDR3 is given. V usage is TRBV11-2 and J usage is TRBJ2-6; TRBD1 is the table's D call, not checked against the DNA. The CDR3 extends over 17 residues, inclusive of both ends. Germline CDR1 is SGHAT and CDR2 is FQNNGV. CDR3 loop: CASSLRDRPSWGNVLAL.

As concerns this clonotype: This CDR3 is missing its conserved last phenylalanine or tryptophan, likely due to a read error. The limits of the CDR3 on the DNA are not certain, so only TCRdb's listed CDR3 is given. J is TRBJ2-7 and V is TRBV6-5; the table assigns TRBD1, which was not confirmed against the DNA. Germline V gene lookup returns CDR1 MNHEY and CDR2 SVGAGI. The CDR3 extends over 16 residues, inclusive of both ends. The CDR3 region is CASSYSTAHFSYEQYS.

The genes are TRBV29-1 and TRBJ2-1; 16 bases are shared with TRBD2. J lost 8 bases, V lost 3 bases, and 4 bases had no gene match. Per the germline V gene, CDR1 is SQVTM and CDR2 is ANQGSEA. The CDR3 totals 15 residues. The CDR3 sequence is CSVDGTSGRGYEQFF. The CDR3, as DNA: TGCAGCGTTGACGGGACTAGCGGGAGGGGGTATGAGCAGTTCTTC.

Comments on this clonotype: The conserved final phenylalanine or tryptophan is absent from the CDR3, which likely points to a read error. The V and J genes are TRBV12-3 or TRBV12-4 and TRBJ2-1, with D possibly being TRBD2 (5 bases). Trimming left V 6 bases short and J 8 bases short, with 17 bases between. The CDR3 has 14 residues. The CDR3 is CASSSRTEGDEQFL. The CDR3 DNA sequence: TGTGCCAGCAGCTCGAGGACTGAAGGCGATGAGCAGTTCTTA.

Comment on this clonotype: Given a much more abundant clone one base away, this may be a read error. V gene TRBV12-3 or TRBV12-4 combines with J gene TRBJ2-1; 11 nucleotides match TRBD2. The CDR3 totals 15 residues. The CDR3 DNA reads TGTGTCAGCAGCCCCCTAGCGGGAGGAGGTAGTGAGCAGTTCTTC. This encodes CVSSPLAGGGSEQFF.

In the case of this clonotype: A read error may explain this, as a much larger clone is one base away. The CDR3 region is CSATGQVQESQYF. DNA for the CDR3: TGCAGTGCAACAGGACAAGTCCAAGAGAGCCAGTACTTC. The chain recombines TRBV20-1 with TRBJ2-5, with D possibly matching TRBD1 (5 bases). From germline, CDR1 is DFQATT and CDR2 SNEGSKA (reference sequence). This CDR3 region has 13 residues.

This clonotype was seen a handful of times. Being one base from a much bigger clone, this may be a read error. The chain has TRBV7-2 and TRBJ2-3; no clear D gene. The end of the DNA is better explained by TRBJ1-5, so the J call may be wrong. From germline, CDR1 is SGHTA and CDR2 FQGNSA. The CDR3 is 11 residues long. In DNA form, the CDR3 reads TGTGCCAGCAGCTTAAGGGATACGCAGCATTTT. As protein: CASSLRDTQHF.

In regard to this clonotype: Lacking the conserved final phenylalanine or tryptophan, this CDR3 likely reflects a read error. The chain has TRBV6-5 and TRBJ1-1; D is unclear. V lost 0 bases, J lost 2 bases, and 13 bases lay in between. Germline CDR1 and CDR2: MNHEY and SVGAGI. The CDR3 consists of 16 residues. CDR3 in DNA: TGTGCCAGCAGTTACTCCCGCCCCAGGTACAACACTGAAGCTTTCTCT. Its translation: CASSYSRPRYNTEAFS.

Written as DNA, the CDR3 is TGTGCCAGCAGCAACCAGGGGACATTCTTATCATATACACAATATTTT. As protein: CASSNQGTFLSYTQYF. The chain links TRBV11-2 to TRBJ2-3, with D perhaps TRBD1 (6 bases). CDR3 length equals 16 residues. Looked up from germline, CDR1 is SGHAT and CDR2 is FQNNGV. The germline V and J ends were trimmed by 5 bases and 15 bases, with 30 bases remaining between them.

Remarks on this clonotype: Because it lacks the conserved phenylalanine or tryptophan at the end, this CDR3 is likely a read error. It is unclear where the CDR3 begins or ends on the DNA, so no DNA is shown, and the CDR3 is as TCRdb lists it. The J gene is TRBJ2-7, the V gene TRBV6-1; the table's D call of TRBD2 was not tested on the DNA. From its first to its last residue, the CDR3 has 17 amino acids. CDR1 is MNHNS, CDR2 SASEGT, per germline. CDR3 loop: CARSEVAGGEFLYQQYL.

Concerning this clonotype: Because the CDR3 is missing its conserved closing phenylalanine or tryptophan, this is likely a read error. CDR3 loop: CSVEQGDGYGYTL. CDR3 bases: TGCAGTGTTGAGCAGGGCGATGGCTATGGCTACACCTTG. The V and J genes are TRBV29-1 and TRBJ1-2, with D tentatively TRBD1 (5 bases). The CDR3 covers 13 residues. Germline V gene lookup returns CDR1 SQVTM and CDR2 ANQGSEA.

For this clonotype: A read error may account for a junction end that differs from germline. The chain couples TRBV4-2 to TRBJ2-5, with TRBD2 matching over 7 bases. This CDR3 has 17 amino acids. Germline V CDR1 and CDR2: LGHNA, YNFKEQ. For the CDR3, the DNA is TGTGCCGGCAGCCAAGATCGTCGCGGGAGCCGCCTAGAGACCCAGTACTTC. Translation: CAGSQDRRGSRLETQYF.

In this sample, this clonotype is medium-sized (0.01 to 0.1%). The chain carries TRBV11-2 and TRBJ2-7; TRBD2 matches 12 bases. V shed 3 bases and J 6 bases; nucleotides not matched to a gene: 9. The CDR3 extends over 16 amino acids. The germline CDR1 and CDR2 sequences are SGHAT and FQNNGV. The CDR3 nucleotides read TGTGCCAGCAGCTTTAGACTAGCGGGAGTCCAGGGCGAGCAGTACTTC. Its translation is CASSFRLAGVQGEQYF.

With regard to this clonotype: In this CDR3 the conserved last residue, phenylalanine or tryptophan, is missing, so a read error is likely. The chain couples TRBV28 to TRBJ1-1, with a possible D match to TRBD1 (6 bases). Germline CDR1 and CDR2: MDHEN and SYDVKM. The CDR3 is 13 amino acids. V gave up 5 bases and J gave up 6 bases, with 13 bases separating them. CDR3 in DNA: TGTGCCAGCAGTCTGGGGGACAAATCTGAAGCTTTCCAT. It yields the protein CASSLGDKSEAFH.

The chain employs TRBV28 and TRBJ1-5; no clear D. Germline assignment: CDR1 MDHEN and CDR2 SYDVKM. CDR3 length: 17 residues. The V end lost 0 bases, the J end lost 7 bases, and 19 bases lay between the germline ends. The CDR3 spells CASSLWGAGPSRQPQHF. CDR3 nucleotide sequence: TGTGCCAGCAGTTTATGGGGTGCCGGGCCGTCGAGACAGCCCCAGCATTTT.

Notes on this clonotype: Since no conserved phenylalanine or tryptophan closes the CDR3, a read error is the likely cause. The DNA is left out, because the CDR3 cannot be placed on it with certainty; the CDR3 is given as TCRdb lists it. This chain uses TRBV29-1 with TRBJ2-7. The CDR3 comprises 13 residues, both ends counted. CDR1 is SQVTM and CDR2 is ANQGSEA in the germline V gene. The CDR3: CSVEDPLRCEQYS.

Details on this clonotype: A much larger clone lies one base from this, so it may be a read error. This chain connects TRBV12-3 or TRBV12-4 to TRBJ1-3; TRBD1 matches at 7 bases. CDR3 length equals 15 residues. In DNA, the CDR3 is TGTGCCAGCAGTTTTGACAGGGTGTACGGAAACATCATATATTTT. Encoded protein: CASSFDRVYGNIIYF.